Each of the 31 T cell receptor beta chains below was sequenced from the same sample in a study of circulating and synovial CD4+ cells in juvenile arthritis. Profiled with immunoSEQ multiplex PCR; TCRdb holds only in-frame clones, not every one. The sample yields roughly 32,000 clones, around 96% seen once. The specimen was CD4+ T cells from blood. All receptors derive from a human donor with juvenile idiopathic arthritis.

The count of this clone is one. This chain uses TRBV28 with TRBJ2-3; D is possibly TRBD1 (5 bases). Trimming pared 8 bases from V and 2 bases from J, leaving 14 bases between. This CDR3 contains 14 residues. Germline V gene sequence: CDR1 MDHEN, CDR2 SYDVKM. The CDR3 DNA is TGTGCCAGCGGGGCACCCTTATTCACAGATACGCAGTATTTT. Protein sequence: CASGAPLFTDTQYF.

The chain is built from TRBV19 and TRBJ2-3; 15 nucleotides agree with TRBD2. The J segment lost 5 bases and the V segment lost 5 bases, leaving 11 bases of the junction unmatched. The CDR3 covers 18 residues. Per germline, CDR1 LNHDA and CDR2 SQIVND (reference sequence). DNA of the CDR3: TGTGCCAGTAGTTCCGCCGGACTAGCGGGAGGGCCCAGAGATACGCAGTATTTT. This gives the protein CASSSAGLAGGPRDTQYF.

For the CDR3, the DNA is TGTGCCAGCAGCTTAGGGACAGGGCCCTACAATGAGCAGTTCTTC. Protein sequence: CASSLGTGPYNEQFF. The genes are TRBV7-2 and TRBJ2-1; TRBD1 agrees at 8 bases. The CDR3 sequence is 15 residues long. The V and J ends lost 1 base and 2 bases, in that order; junction bases with no gene match: 1. Germline CDR1 is SGHTA and CDR2 is FQGNSA.

V gene TRBV5-1 combines with J gene TRBJ2-2; TRBD2 matches at 7 bases. The trim removed 3 bases at V and 0 bases at J, leaving 8 bases unmatched. CDR1 is SGHRS and CDR2 is YFSETQ in the germline V gene. The CDR3 contains 17 residues. CDR3 in amino acids: CASSSIAGRANTGELFF. The CDR3, as DNA: TGCGCCAGCAGCTCAATAGCGGGCCGAGCGAACACCGGGGAGCTGTTTTTT.

The chain couples TRBV10-1 to TRBJ2-7, with TRBD2 identical over 9 bases. Germline loops: CDR1 WNHNN, CDR2 SYGVQD (reference sequence). The length of the CDR3 is 14 residues. The J segment lost 0 bases and the V segment lost 5 bases, leaving 2 bases of the junction unmatched. CDR3 in amino acids: CASSNSGGSYEQYF. The CDR3 DNA is TGCGCCAGCAGTAATAGCGGGGGCTCCTACGAGCAGTACTTC.

The chain couples TRBV10-1 to TRBJ2-2; 7 bases are shared with TRBD1. Germline assignment: CDR1 WNHNN and CDR2 SYGVQD (reference sequence). J gave up 4 bases and V 6 bases, and 2 bases lay outside the gene matches. The CDR3 has 13 amino acids. CDR3 DNA sequence: TGCGCCAGCAGGAGGGACAGCACCGGGGAGCTGTTTTTT. Its protein is CASRRDSTGELFF.

V gene TRBV19 combines with J gene TRBJ1-5; 11 positions match TRBD1. Germline V gene lookup returns CDR1 LNHDA and CDR2 SQIVND (reference sequence). This CDR3 spans 15 amino acids. V lost 4 bases to trimming and J lost 1 base; unmatched junction nucleotides: 0. CDR3 sequence reads: CASSRTGGSNQPQHF. The CDR3 region has the DNA TGTGCCAGTAGTAGGACAGGGGGCAGCAATCAGCCCCAGCATTTT.

The gene calls are TRBV4-2 and TRBJ2-2, with D perhaps TRBD2 (6 bases). Germline V lookup: CDR1 LGHNA, CDR2 YNFKEQ. This CDR3 contains 16 residues. Trimming left V 2 bases short and J 3 bases short, with 13 bases between. The CDR3, as DNA: TGTGCCAGCAGCCAAACACTAGCATTTCACACCGGGGAGCTGTTTTTT. Its translation is CASSQTLAFHTGELFF.

The V and J genes are TRBV10-3 and TRBJ2-3, with 7 bases lining up with TRBD2. Germline V gene data show CDR1 as ENHRY and CDR2 as SYGVKD. After removal of 4 bases from V and 0 bases from J, the junction contained 4 bases not matched to a gene. CDR3 size: 15 residues. Here the CDR3 reads CAISVGGDSTDTQYF. The CDR3 DNA is TGTGCCATCAGTGTTGGGGGGGATAGCACAGATACGCAGTATTTT.

A few counts support this clone. V gene TRBV12-5 combines with J gene TRBJ1-5, with 8 bases identical to TRBD1. CDR3 length: 15 amino acids. J lost 3 bases, V lost 2 bases, and 3 bases had no gene match. CDR1 is LGHNT, CDR2 FRNRAP, per germline. The CDR3 sequence is CASGLNRGNNQPQHF. The CDR3 nucleotides read TGTGCTAGTGGTTTGAACAGGGGGAACAATCAGCCCCAGCATTTT. Complete variable domain (other parts from reference TRBV12-5 and TRBJ1-5): DARVTQTPRHKVTEMGQEVTMRCQPILGHNTVFWYRQTMMQGLELLAYFRNRAPLDDSGMPKDRFSAEMPDATLATLKIQPSEPRDSAVYFCASGLNRGNNQPQHFGDGTRLSIL.

The chain employs TRBV5-1 and TRBJ1-2; no firm D call. The CDR3 totals 14 residues. V was clipped by 4 bases and J by 0 bases, with 10 bases between them. Germline CDR1 SGHRS, CDR2 YFSETQ. CDR3 loop: CASSPRQANYGYTF. In DNA, the CDR3 is TGCGCCAGCAGCCCTCGGCAGGCTAACTATGGCTACACCTTC. Full variable domain (missing parts from reference TRBV5-1 and TRBJ1-2): KAGVTQTPRYLIKTRGQQVTLSCSPISGHRSVSWYQQTPGQGLQFLFEYFSETQRNKGNFPGRFSGRQFSNSRSEMNVSTLELGDSALYLCASSPRQANYGYTFGSGTRLTVV.

The chain recombines TRBV6-4 with TRBJ1-5, with 8 bases that match TRBD1. J gave up 7 bases and V 4 bases, and 15 bases lay outside the gene matches. The length of the CDR3 is 17 residues. The V gene's germline CDR1 is MRHNA and CDR2 SNTAGT. The CDR3 spells CASSVRQGPTGGQPQHF. CDR3 DNA sequence: TGTGCCAGCAGTGTACGACAGGGGCCAACAGGCGGACAGCCCCAGCATTTT.

V and J are TRBV11-2 and TRBJ2-1; 11 nucleotides match TRBD2. Trimming at V came to 7 bases and at J to 5 bases, leaving 13 bases not matched to a gene. Germline loops: CDR1 SGHAT, CDR2 FQNNGV. This CDR3 spans 17 amino acids. CDR3 coding DNA: TGTGCCAGCAAAAGCAACCTTCGACTAGCGGGAAACAATGAGCAGTTCTTC. This encodes CASKSNLRLAGNNEQFF.

The J gene is TRBJ1-2, the V gene TRBV29-1; 8 nucleotides agree with TRBD1. The length of the CDR3 is 12 residues. Trimming at V came to 2 bases and at J to 5 bases, leaving 1 base not matched to a gene. Germline lookup yields CDR1 SQVTM and CDR2 ANQGSEA. This CDR3 is CSVENRGYGYTF. DNA of the CDR3: TGCAGCGTTGAAAACAGGGGGTATGGCTACACCTTC.

This rearrangement joins TRBV10-1 to TRBJ2-2, with 14 positions matching TRBD2. The CDR3 spans 16 residues. Unmatched junction bases numbered 7, after V lost 7 bases and J lost 6 bases. Looked up from germline, CDR1 is WNHNN and CDR2 is SYGVQD (reference sequence). Here the CDR3 DNA reads TGCGCCAGCACGTCACCGGGACTAGCGGGGGCCGGGGAGCTGTTTTTT. Its protein is CASTSPGLAGAGELFF.

The rearrangement uses TRBV2 and TRBJ1-5; D unclear. This CDR3 region has 12 residues. Germline loops: CDR1 SNHLY, CDR2 FYNNEI. The germline V and J ends were trimmed by 5 bases and 7 bases, with 9 bases remaining between them. CDR3 in amino acids: CASSQVEQPQHF. DNA for the CDR3: TGTGCCAGCAGTCAGGTTGAGCAGCCCCAGCATTTT.

The V call is TRBV29-1, the J call TRBJ1-3; D remains ambiguous. The ends were cut back, 3 bases at V and 0 bases at J, with 6 bases in the middle. Germline values: CDR1 SQVTM, CDR2 ANQGSEA. The CDR3 loop spans 13 amino acids. CDR3: CSVDGSSGNTIYF. The CDR3 DNA sequence: TGCAGCGTTGATGGCAGCTCTGGAAACACCATATATTTT.

V gene TRBV5-1 combines with J gene TRBJ1-2; no definite D call. Trimming shortened V by 0 bases and J by 1 base, and 16 bases separated the two germline ends. Per germline, CDR1 SGHRS and CDR2 YFSETQ. The CDR3 length is 17 residues. The CDR3 nucleotides read TGCGCCAGCAGCTTGGGGGTCACCGGCCACTATAACTATGGCTACACCTTC. Protein product: CASSLGVTGHYNYGYTF.

The chain links TRBV2 to TRBJ2-5; perhaps TRBD2 as D (6 bases). CDR3 length equals 14 residues. V was clipped by 6 bases and J by 4 bases, with 15 bases between them. Germline CDR1 and CDR2: SNHLY and FYNNEI. The CDR3 DNA is TGTGCCAGCAGGGAGCTAGCGTATGGAGAGACCCAGTACTTC. Its translation: CASRELAYGETQYF.

The V gene is TRBV7-2, the J gene TRBJ2-7; TRBD2 aligns across 7 bases. There are 13 residues in the CDR3. Germline assignment: CDR1 SGHTA and CDR2 FQGNSA. V was pared by 3 bases and J by 5 bases, with 4 bases of the junction left unmatched. The CDR3, as DNA: TGTGCCAGCAGCTTCCCGGGGGGACACGAGCAGTACTTC. Amino acid sequence: CASSFPGGHEQYF.

V usage is TRBV30 and J usage is TRBJ2-3, with 13 bases matching TRBD2. The CDR3 length is 18 residues. Per germline, CDR1 GTSNPN and CDR2 SVGIG (reference sequence). V was pared by 0 bases and J by 3 bases, with 9 bases of the junction left unmatched. CDR3 nucleotides: TGTGCCTGGAGTGTAGGGCCCGTGGGACTAGCGGGAACAGATACGCAGTATTTT. Protein: CAWSVGPVGLAGTDTQYF.

The rearrangement links TRBV5-1 to TRBJ2-2; 7 bases fit TRBD1. The V gene end was trimmed by 4 bases and the J gene end by 4 bases; junction bases not matched to a gene: 7. This CDR3 comprises 15 residues. CDR1 and CDR2 (germline): SGHRS, YFSETQ. The CDR3 DNA reads as TGCGCCAGCAGCCGTAGACAGGGCATCACCGGGGAGCTGTTTTTT. This sequence encodes CASSRRQGITGELFF.

The chain uses TRBV7-9 and TRBJ1-2, with 8 bases aligning to TRBD1. The J segment lost 7 bases and the V segment lost 5 bases, leaving 15 bases of the junction unmatched. From germline, CDR1 is SEHNR and CDR2 FQNEAQ (reference sequence). This CDR3 contains 16 residues. Here the CDR3 reads CASSIRSGQGLGGYTF. The CDR3, as DNA: TGTGCCAGCAGCATCCGCTCCGGACAGGGTCTAGGTGGCTACACCTTC.

J is TRBJ1-2 and V is TRBV28; no reliable D call. CDR3 length: 12 residues. Germline-derived CDR1 and CDR2 are MDHEN and SYDVKM. The ends were cut back, 6 bases at V and 3 bases at J, with 8 bases in the middle. The CDR3 nucleotides read TGTGCCAGCAGCCAGGCCTACTATGGCTACACCTTC. Amino acids: CASSQAYYGYTF.

The gene calls are TRBV19 and TRBJ2-1; TRBD2 matches 8 bases. This CDR3 has 15 residues. The germline CDR1 and CDR2 sequences are LNHDA and SQIVND (reference sequence). With 1 base clipped from V and 8 bases from J, the junction kept 7 bases outside the gene matches. CDR3 nucleotide sequence: TGTGCCAGTAGTATAGCTGCGGGAGGAACCCATGAGCAGTTCTTC. This codes for CASSIAAGGTHEQFF. The full variable domain, in which reference TRBV19 and TRBJ2-1 provide the parts outside the CDR3, is DGGITQSPKYLFRKEGQNVTLSCEQNLNHDAMYWYRQDPGQGLRLIYYSQIVNDFQKGDIAEGYSVSREKKESFPLTVTSAQKNPTAFYLCASSIAAGGTHEQFFGPGTRLTVL.

This clone occurred a few times. This chain joins TRBV7-2 and TRBJ1-3; 10 bases fit TRBD1. V was pared by 5 bases and J by 4 bases, with 2 bases of the junction left unmatched. CDR1 is SGHTA, CDR2 FQGNSA, per germline. The CDR3 totals 14 residues. The chain's CDR3 is CASSRDRGGNTIYF. The CDR3 coding sequence is TGTGCCAGCAGCCGGGACAGGGGAGGAAACACCATATATTTT.

The J gene is TRBJ2-7, the V gene TRBV4-1; 7 bases fit TRBD1. In germline, CDR1 is MGHRA, CDR2 YSYEKL. V lost 3 bases and J lost 4; bases outside the gene matches: 9. This CDR3 is 15 amino acids long. CDR3 coding DNA: TGCGCCAGCAGCCAGGCCGGGACAGCCGCGTACGAGCAGTACTTC. Protein sequence: CASSQAGTAAYEQYF.

The rearrangement links TRBV11-2 to TRBJ2-3; 7 positions agree with TRBD1. J gave up 0 bases and V 5 bases, and 14 bases lay outside the gene matches. The germline gives CDR1 SGHAT, CDR2 FQNNGV. The CDR3 extends over 18 amino acids. CDR3 sequence: CASSRTGVLLSSTDTQYF. CDR3 sequence (DNA): TGTGCCAGCAGCCGCACAGGGGTACTGCTATCTAGCACAGATACGCAGTATTTT.

The chain joins TRBV4-1 to TRBJ2-1; 9 nucleotides agree with TRBD2. After removal of 4 bases from V and 6 bases from J, the junction contained 4 bases not matched to a gene. Germline CDR1 and CDR2: MGHRA and YSYEKL. This CDR3 has 14 residues. The chain's CDR3 is CASSRGGGGNEQFF. The CDR3 DNA reads TGCGCCAGCAGCCGGGGCGGGGGGGGCAATGAGCAGTTCTTC.

This clone was observed a handful of times. The V gene is TRBV6-5, the J gene TRBJ1-1, with D possibly TRBD1 on 5 matching bases. Germline V gene data show CDR1 as MNHEY and CDR2 as SVGAGI. The V end was cut by 2 bases, the J end by 1 base, with 14 bases between. The CDR3 length is 16 residues. As DNA, the CDR3 is TGTGCCAGCAGTTACAGGCTCCAGGGAAGGAACACTGAAGCTTTCTTT. Encoded protein: CASSYRLQGRNTEAFF.

V is TRBV28 and J is TRBJ1-5, with D perhaps matching TRBD1 (5 bases). CDR1 and CDR2 (germline): MDHEN, SYDVKM. This CDR3 has 15 residues. V was shortened by 2 bases and J by 8 bases, with 16 bases between the two germline ends. The CDR3 DNA sequence: TGTGCCAGCAGTTTAAATGGGCAGGGATTTAAGCCCCAGCATTTT. This sequence encodes CASSLNGQGFKPQHF. The complete variable domain, with remaining parts taken from reference TRBV28 and TRBJ1-5, reads DVKVTQSSRYLVKRTGEKVFLECVQDMDHENMFWYRQDPGLGLRLIYFSYDVKMKEKGDIPEGYSVSREKKERFSLILESASTNQTSMYLCASSLNGQGFKPQHFGDGTRLSIL.